Reported below is one TCR beta chain. The sequenced template was RNA, covering the TCR beta CDR3 region. HTBI primers were used in a first-round RT-PCR, which preceded a second-round multiplex PCR. Each CDR3 protein gets one entry after TCRdb re-called the multiplex PCR reads with MiXCR. Of about 240,000 distinct CDR3 sequences listed, 45% are singletons. The data stem from a study of Graves' ophthalmopathy and Graves' hyperthyroidism. The V and J ends lost 6 bases and 1 base respectively, with 22 bases between them. Germline CDR1 reads SNHLY; CDR2 reads FYNNEI. The CDR3 sequence is 17 residues long. This chain connects TRBV2 to TRBJ2-7; tentatively, D is TRBD1 (5 bases). The TCR comes from an adult man with Graves' ophthalmopathy. Sequences were obtained from peripheral blood. CDR3 DNA: TGTGCCAGCAGCTTATTCGGCCAGGGCAAAAAATCCTACGAGCAGTACTTC. Residues: CASSLFGQGKKSYEQYF.